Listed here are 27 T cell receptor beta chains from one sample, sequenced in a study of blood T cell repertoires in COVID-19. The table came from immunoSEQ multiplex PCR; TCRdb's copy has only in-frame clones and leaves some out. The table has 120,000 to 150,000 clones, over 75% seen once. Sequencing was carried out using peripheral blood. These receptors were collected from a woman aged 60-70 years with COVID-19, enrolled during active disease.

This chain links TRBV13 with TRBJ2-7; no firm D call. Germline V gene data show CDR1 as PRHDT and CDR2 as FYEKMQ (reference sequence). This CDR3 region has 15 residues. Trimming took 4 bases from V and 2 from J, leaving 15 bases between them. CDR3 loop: CASSSGRYTPYEQYF. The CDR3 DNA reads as TGTGCCAGCAGCTCGGGTAGGTACACTCCCTACGAGCAGTACTTC.

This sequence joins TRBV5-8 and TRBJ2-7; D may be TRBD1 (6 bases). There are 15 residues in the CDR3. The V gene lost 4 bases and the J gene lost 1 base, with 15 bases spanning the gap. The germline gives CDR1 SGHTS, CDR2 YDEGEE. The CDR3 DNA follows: TGTGCCAGCAGCGAGGACAGAGTGATATCCTACGAGCAGTACTTC. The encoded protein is CASSEDRVISYEQYF.

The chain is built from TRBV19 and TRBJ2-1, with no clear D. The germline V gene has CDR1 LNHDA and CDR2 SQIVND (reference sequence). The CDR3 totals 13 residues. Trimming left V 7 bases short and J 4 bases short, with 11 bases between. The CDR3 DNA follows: TGTGCCAGTAAACGAAACGGTTACAATGAGCAGTTCTTC. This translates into CASKRNGYNEQFF.

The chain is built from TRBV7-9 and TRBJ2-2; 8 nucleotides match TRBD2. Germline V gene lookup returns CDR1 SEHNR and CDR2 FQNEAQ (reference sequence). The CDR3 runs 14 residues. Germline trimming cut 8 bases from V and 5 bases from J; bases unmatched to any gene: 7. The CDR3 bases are TGTGCCAGCTTTATAGCGGGGATAACCGGGGAGCTGTTTTTT. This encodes CASFIAGITGELFF.

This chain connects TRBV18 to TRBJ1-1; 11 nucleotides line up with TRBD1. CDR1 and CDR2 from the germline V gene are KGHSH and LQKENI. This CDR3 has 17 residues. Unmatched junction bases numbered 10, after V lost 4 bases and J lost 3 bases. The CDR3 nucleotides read TGTGCCAGCTCACGAGGACAGGGGGCCCGGGGGCACACTGAAGCTTTCTTT. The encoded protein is CASSRGQGARGHTEAFF. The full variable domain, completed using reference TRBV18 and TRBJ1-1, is NAGVMQNPRHLVRRRGQEARLRCSPMKGHSHVYWYRQLPEEGLKFMVYLQKENIIDESGMPKERFSAEFPKEGPSILRIQQVVRGDSAAYFCASSRGQGARGHTEAFFGQGTRLTVV.

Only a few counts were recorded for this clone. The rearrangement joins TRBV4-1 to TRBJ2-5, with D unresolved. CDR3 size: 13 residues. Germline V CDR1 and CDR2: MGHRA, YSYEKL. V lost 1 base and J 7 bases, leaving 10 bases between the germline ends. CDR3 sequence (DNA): TGCGCCAGCAGCCAAGGATCAGGTGGGACCCAGTACTTC. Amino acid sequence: CASSQGSGGTQYF.

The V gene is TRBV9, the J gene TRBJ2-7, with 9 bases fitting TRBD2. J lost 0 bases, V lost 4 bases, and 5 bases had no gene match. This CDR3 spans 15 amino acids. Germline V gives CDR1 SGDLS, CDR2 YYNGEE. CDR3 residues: CASSKAGGVSYEQYF. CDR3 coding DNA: TGTGCCAGCAGCAAAGCGGGGGGCGTCTCCTACGAGCAGTACTTC.

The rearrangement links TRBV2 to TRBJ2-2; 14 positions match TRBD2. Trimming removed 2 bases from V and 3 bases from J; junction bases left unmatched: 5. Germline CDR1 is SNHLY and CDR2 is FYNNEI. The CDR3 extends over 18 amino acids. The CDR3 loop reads CASSESGLAGVDTGELFF. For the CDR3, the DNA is TGTGCCAGCAGTGAATCGGGACTAGCGGGGGTAGACACCGGGGAGCTGTTTTTT.

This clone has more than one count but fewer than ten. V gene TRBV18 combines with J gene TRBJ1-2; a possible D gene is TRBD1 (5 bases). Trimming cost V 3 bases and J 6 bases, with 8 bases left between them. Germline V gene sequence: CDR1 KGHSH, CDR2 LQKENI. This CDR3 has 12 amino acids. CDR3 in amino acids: CASSPSGDGYTF. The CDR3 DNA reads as TGTGCCAGCTCACCTTCGGGGGATGGCTACACCTTC.

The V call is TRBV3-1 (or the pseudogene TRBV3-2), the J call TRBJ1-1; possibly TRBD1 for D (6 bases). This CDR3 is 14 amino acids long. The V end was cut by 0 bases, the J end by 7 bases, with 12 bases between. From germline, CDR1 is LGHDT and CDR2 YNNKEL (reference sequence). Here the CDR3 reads CASSQDRQGLEAFF. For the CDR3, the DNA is TGTGCCAGCAGCCAAGATCGGCAGGGGCTTGAAGCTTTCTTT.

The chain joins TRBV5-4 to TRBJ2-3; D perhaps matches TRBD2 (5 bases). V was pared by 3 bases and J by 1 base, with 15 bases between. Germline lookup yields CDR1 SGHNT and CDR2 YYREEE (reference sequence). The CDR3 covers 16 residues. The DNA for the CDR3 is TGTGCCAGCAGCTATCCGGTGGCGGGCGGCACAGATACGCAGTATTTT. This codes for CASSYPVAGGTDTQYF. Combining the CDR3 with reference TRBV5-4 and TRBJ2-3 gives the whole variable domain ETGVTQSPTHLIKTRGQQVTLRCSSQSGHNTVSWYQQALGQGPQFIFQYYREEENGRGNFPPRFSGLQFPNYSSELNVNALELDDSALYLCASSYPVAGGTDTQYFGPGTRLTVL.

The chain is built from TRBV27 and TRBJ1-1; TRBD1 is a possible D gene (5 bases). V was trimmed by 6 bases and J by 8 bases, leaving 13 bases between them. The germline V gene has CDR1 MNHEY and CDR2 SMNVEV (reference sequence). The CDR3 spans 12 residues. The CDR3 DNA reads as TGTGCCAGCAGAGAGGTGGCAGGGGAAGCTTTCTTT. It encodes CASREVAGEAFF.

In nucleotides, the CDR3 is TGTGCCAGCAGCCTGGGACAGTTCTCCTACGAGCAGTACTTC. It yields the protein CASSLGQFSYEQYF. The chain combines TRBV5-6 with TRBJ2-7, with 7 bases fitting TRBD1. Looked up from germline, CDR1 is SGHDT and CDR2 is YYEEEE. CDR3 length equals 14 residues. Trimming took 4 bases from V and 0 from J; bases not matched to a gene: 4. Drawing the rest from reference TRBV5-6 and TRBJ2-7, the complete variable domain is DAGVTQSPTHLIKTRGQQVTLRCSPKSGHDTVSWYQQALGQGPQFIFQYYEEEERQRGNFPDRFSGHQFPNYSSELNVNALLLGDSALYLCASSLGQFSYEQYFGPGTRLTVT.

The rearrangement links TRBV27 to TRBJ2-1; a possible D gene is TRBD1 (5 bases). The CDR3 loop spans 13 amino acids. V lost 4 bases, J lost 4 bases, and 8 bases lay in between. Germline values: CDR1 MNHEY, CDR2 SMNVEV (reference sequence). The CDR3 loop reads CASSSTEYNEQFF. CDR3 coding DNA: TGTGCCAGCAGTTCGACAGAATACAATGAGCAGTTCTTC.

The CDR3 is CASSPLARANYGYTF. The DNA for the CDR3 is TGTGCCAGCAGCCCCCTGGCAAGAGCGAACTATGGCTACACCTTC. The J gene is TRBJ1-2, the V gene TRBV3-1 (or the pseudogene TRBV3-2); D is uncertain. This CDR3 contains 15 residues. CDR1 and CDR2 from the germline V gene are LGHDT and YNNKEL (reference sequence). V gave up 4 bases and J gave up 2 bases, with 14 bases separating them.

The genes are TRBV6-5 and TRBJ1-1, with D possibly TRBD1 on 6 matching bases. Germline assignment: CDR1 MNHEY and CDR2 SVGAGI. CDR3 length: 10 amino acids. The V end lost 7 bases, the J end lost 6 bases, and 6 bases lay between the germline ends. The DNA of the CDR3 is TGTGCCAGCAACAGGGCTGAAGCTTTCTTT. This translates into CASNRAEAFF.

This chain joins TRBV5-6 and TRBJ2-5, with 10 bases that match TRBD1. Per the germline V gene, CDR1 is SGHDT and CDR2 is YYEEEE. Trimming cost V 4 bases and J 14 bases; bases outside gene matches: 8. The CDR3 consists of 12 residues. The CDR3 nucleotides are TGTGCCAGCAGCGGGGGACAGGGGTTACTATACTTC. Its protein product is CASSGGQGLLYF.

CDR3 in amino acids: CASSLGLLPALQFF. The CDR3 DNA reads TGCGCCAGCAGCTTGGGCCTACTCCCTGCCCTTCAGTTCTTC. The V and J genes are TRBV5-1 and TRBJ2-1; D call uncertain. V gave up 0 bases and J gave up 13 bases, with 17 bases separating them. Germline assignment: CDR1 SGHRS and CDR2 YFSETQ. CDR3 length: 14 residues.

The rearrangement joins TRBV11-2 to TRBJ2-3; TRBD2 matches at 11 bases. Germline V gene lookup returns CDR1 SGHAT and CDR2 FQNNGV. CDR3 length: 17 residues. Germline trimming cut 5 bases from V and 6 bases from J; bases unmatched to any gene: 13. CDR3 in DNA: TGTGCCAGCAGCCCCCACCTAGCGGGGGGTTCAGGGGATACGCAGTATTTT. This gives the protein CASSPHLAGGSGDTQYF. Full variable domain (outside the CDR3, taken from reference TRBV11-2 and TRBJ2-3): EAGVAQSPRYKIIEKRQSVAFWCNPISGHATLYWYQQILGQGPKLLIQFQNNGVVDDSQLPKDRFSAERLKGVDSTLKIQPAKLEDSAVYLCASSPHLAGGSGDTQYFGPGTRLTVL.

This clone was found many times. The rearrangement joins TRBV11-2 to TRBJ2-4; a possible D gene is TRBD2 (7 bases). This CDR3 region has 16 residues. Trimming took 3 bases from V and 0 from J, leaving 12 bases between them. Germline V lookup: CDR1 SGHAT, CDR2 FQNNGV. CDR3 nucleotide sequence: TGTGCCAGCAGCTTCGGCGGGGGCTTAGCCAAAAACATTCAGTACTTC. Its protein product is CASSFGGGLAKNIQYF.

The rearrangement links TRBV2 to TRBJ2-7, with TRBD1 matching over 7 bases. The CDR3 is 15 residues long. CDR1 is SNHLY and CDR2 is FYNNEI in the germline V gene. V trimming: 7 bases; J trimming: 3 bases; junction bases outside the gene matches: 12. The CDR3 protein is CASTSPPDRSYEQYF. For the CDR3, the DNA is TGTGCCAGCACTAGCCCCCCGGACAGGAGCTACGAGCAGTACTTC.

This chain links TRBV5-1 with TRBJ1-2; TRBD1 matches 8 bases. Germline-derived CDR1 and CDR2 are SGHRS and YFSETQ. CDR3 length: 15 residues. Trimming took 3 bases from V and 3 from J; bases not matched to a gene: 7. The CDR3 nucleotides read TGCGCCAGCAGCTCAACCGGGACAGGCGACTATGGCTACACCTTC. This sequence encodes CASSSTGTGDYGYTF.

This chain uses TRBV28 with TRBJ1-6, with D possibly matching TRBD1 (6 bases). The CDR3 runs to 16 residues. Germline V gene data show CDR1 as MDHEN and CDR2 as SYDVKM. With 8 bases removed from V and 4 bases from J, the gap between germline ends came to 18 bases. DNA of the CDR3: TGTGCCAGCGGTGACCCCGGGCAGGGGTATAATTCACCCCTCCACTTT. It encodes CASGDPGQGYNSPLHF.

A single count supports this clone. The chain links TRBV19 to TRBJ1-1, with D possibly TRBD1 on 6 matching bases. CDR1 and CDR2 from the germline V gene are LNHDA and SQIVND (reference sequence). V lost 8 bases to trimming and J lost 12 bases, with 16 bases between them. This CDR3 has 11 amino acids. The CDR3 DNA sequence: TGTGCCAGTGCTGCACAGGGTATATCTTTCTTT. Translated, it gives CASAAQGISFF.

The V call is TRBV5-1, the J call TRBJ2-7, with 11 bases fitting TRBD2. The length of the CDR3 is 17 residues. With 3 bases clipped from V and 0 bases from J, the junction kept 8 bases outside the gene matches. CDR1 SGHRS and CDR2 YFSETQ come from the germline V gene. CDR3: CASSWGLAELNSYEQYF. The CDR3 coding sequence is TGCGCCAGCAGCTGGGGACTAGCGGAGCTAAACTCCTACGAGCAGTACTTC.

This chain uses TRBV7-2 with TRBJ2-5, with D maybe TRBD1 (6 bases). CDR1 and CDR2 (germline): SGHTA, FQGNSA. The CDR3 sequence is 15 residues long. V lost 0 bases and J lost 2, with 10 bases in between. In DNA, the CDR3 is TGTGCCAGCAGCTTAGCCGGACAGAGACAAGAGACCCAGTACTTC. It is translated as CASSLAGQRQETQYF.

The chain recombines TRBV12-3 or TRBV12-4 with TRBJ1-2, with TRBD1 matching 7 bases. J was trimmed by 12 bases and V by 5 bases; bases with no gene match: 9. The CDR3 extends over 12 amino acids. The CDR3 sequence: CASSPRDSRHTF. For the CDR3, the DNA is TGTGCCAGCAGTCCACGGGACAGCCGGCACACCTTC.